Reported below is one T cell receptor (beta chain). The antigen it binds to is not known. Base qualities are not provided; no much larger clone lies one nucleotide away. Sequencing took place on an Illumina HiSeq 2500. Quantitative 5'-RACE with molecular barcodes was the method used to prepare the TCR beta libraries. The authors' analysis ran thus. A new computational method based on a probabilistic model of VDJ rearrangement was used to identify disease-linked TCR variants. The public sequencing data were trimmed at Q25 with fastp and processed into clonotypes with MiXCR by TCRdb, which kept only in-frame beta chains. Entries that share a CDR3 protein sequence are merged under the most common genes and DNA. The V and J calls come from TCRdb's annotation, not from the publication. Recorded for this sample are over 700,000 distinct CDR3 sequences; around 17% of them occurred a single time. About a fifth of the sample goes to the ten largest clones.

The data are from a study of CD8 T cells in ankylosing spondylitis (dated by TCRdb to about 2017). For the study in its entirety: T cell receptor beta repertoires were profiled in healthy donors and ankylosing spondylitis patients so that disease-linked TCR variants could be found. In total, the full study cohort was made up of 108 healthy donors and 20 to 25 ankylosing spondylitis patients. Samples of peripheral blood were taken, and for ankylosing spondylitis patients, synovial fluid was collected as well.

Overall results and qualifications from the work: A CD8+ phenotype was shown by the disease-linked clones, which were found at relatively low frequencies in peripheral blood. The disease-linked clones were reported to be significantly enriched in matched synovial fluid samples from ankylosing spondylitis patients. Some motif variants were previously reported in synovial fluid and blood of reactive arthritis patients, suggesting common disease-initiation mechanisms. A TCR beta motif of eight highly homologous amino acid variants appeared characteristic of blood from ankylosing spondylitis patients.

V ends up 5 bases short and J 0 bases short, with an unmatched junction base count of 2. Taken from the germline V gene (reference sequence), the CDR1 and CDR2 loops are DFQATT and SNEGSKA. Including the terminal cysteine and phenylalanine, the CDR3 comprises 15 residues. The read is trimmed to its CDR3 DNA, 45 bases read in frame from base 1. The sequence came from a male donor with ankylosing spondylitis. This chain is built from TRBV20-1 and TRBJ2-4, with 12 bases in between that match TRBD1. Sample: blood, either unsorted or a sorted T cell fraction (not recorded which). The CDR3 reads CSARDRGLAKNIQYF. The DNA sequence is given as TGCAGTGCTCGGGACAGGGGGCTAGCCAAAAACATTCAGTACTTC.